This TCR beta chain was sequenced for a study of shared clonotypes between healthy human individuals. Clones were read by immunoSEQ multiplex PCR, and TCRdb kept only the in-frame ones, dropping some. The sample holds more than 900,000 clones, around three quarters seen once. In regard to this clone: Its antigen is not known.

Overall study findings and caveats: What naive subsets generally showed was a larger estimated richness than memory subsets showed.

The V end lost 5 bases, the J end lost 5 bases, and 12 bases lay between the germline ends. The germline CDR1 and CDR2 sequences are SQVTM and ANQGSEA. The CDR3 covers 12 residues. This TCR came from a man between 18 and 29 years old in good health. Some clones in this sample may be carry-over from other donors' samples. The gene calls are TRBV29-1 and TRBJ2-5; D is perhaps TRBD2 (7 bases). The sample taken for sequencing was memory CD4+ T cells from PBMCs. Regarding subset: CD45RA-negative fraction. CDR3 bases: TGCAGCGTTTGGGGGGGCGCGGAGACCCAGTACTTC. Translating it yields CSVWGGAETQYF. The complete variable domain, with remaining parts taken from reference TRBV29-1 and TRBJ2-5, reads SAVISQKPSRDICQRGTSLTIQCQVDSQVTMMFWYRQQPGQSLTLIATANQGSEATYESGFVIDKFPISRPNLTFSTLTVSNMSPEDSSIYLCSVWGGAETQYFGPGTRLLVL.